The 2 T cell receptor beta chains listed next were all sequenced from one sample in a study of blood T cell repertoires in COVID-19. The repertoire was sequenced with immunoSEQ multiplex PCR; TCRdb's copy has only in-frame clones and lacks some. The profile shows some 170,000 clones, 84% of them singletons. Sequencing used PBMCs or T cells enriched from blood (not recorded which). Receptors were obtained from a man between 45 and 60 years old who had recovered from COVID-19.

V is TRBV9 and J is TRBJ2-5, with 15 positions matching TRBD2. The germline CDR1 and CDR2 sequences are SGDLS and YYNGEE. The CDR3 extends over 17 amino acids. The V segment lost 3 bases and the J segment 1 base; nucleotides outside the gene matches: 4. The CDR3 protein is CASSEGTSGGFQETQYF. CDR3 coding DNA: TGTGCCAGCAGCGAGGGGACTAGCGGGGGGTTCCAAGAGACCCAGTACTTC. The complete variable domain, with remaining parts taken from reference TRBV9 and TRBJ2-5, reads DSGVTQTPKHLITATGQRVTLRCSPRSGDLSVYWYQQSLDQGLQFLIQYYNGEERAKGNILERFSAQQFPDLHSELNLSSLELGDSALYFCASSEGTSGGFQETQYFGPGTRLLVL.

This chain links TRBV5-5 with TRBJ2-6, with TRBD1 matching 12 bases. V lost 7 bases to trimming and J lost 5 bases; unmatched junction nucleotides: 10. Germline CDR1 and CDR2: SGHKS and YYEKEE (reference sequence). The CDR3 length is 17 residues. The CDR3 region is CASGEGQGAGRANVLTF. The CDR3 DNA follows: TGTGCCAGCGGAGAGGGACAGGGGGCCGGGAGGGCCAACGTCCTGACTTTC.